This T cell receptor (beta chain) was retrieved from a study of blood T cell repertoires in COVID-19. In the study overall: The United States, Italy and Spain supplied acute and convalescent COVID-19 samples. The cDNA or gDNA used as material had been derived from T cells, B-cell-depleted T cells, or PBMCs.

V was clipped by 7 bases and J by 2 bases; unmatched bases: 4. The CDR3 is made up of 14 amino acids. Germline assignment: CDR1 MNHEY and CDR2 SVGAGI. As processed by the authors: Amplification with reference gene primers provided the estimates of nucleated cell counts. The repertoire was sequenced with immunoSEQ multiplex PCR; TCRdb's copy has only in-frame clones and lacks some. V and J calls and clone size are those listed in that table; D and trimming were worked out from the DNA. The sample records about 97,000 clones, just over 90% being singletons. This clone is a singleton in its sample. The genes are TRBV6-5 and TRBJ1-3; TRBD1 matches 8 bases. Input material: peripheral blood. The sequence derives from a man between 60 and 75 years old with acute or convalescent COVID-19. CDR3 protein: CASTPGGTGNTIYF. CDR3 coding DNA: TGTGCCAGCACCCCAGGGGGCACTGGAAACACCATATATTTT.